The sequence of this T cell receptor (beta chain) was determined in a study of blood T cell repertoires in COVID-19. On the study more broadly: Samples of COVID-19 (acute and convalescent) were obtained from the United States, Italy and Spain. PBMCs, B-cell-depleted T cells, or T cells were the source of the cDNA or gDNA that made up the material.

Trimming took 3 bases from V and 6 from J, leaving 9 bases between them. CDR1 is MDHEN and CDR2 is SYDVKM in the germline V gene. This CDR3 spans 13 amino acids. In the original workflow: Amplification from reference gene primers served as the basis for estimated nucleated cell counts. Some clones are missing from TCRdb's copy, which holds only in-frame ones; the method was immunoSEQ multiplex PCR. V and J calls and clone size are copied from that table; D and trimming were computed from the DNA. The table has around 99,000 clones, 75% to 95% seen once. This clonotype originated in a woman in her 30s with acute or convalescent COVID-19. The sample was peripheral blood. This chain connects TRBV28 to TRBJ1-5; D might be TRBD1 (5 bases). CDR3 sequence reads: CASSFLGGQPQHF. In DNA form, the CDR3 reads TGTGCCAGCAGTTTTTTGGGGGGTCAGCCCCAGCATTTT.